This paragraph covers one T cell receptor (beta chain) sequence. The data stem from a study of shared clonotypes between healthy human individuals. Overall study context: CD4 naive cells filled three plates per donor, CD4 memory three, CD8 naive two and CD8 memory one.

All donors were Caucasian adults living in Nashville, Tennessee. Measured with immunoSEQ multiplex PCR; TCRdb has only the in-frame clones, and not every one. This table holds over a million clones, 70% to 80% found once. The CDR3 runs to 12 residues. V lost 8 bases and J 1 base, leaving 8 bases between the germline ends. Germline-derived CDR1 and CDR2 are SNHLY and FYNNEI. J is TRBJ1-2 and V is TRBV2, with TRBD1 as a possible D gene (5 bases). The receptor comes from a man aged 18 to 35 in good health. Some clones in this sample may be carry-over from other donors' samples. Sequenced sample: memory CD4+ T cells from PBMCs. Subset denoted: CD45RA-negative fraction. CDR3 amino acids: CASGGDNYGYTF. The CDR3 DNA follows: TGTGCCAGCGGGGGGGATAACTATGGCTACACCTTC.